This is a list of T cell receptor beta chains from one sample in a study of T cell repertoires in cytomegalovirus infection. Each CDR3 protein is one row after TCRdb ran MiXCR on the reads. The sample shows hundreds of thousands of distinct CDR3 sequences, about 8.8% of them seen only once. Sequenced input: PBMCs. Receptors originate from a human donor in good health (CMV status not recorded). Some clones in this sample may be carry-over from other donors' samples. Both conserved end residues are part of each CDR3. D genes are given only for firm matches. Rows give clone size only sometimes, using once, few, many, or a class for an expanded clone.

.	TRBJ2-1	.	TRBV5-1	TGCGCCAGCAGCTGGACTACTCGCCTGGGCAATGAGCAGTTCTTC	CASSWTTRLGNEQFF
.	TRBJ2-3	.	TRBV7-9	TGTGCCAGCAGCACCGGGACTCCCGGGAGAACAGATACGCAGTATTTT	CASSTGTPGRTDTQYF
many	TRBJ1-5	TRBD1	TRBV10-2	TGCGCCAGCAGGGAGGGACAGGAAGGCAATCAGCCCCAGCATTTT	CASREGQEGNQPQHF
.	TRBJ2-5	TRBD1	TRBV20-1	TGCAGTACAACCGGGACAGGGGACCAAGAGACCCAGTACTTC	CSTTGTGDQETQYF
many	TRBJ1-2	TRBD1	TRBV7-2	TGTGCCAGCAGCTCCGGGACAGGGCTTGGCTACACCTTC	CASSSGTGLGYTF
many	TRBJ2-7	.	TRBV10-1	TGCGCCAGCAGTGAGTCGGGTGGTAACTCCTACGAGCAGTACTTC	CASSESGGNSYEQYF
many	TRBJ1-1	TRBD1	TRBV6-6	TGTGCCAGCAGTACGACAGGGGGTATGAACACTGAAGCTTTCTTT	CASSTTGGMNTEAFF
many	TRBJ1-5	.	TRBV28	TGTGCCAGCAGCCCACCTAATCAGCCCCAGCATTTT	CASSPPNQPQHF
many	TRBJ1-4	.	TRBV28	TGTGCCAGCAGTTTAACGGGAGGTCGTGCAACTAATGAAAAACTGTTTTTT	CASSLTGGRATNEKLFF
many	TRBJ2-5	TRBD2	TRBV5-1	TGCGCCAGCAGCCCCGGGACTACAAATCCCTTGGAGACCCAGTACTTC	CASSPGTTNPLETQYF
.	TRBJ2-5	TRBD1	TRBV7-9	TGTGCCAGCGACAGGGGTGGGTTTAGAGGAGTGACCCAGTACTTC	CASDRGGFRGVTQYF
few	TRBJ1-1	.	TRBV7-3	TGTGCCAGCAGGACAACAGGGAGGGACACTGAAGCTTTCTTT	CASRTTGRDTEAFF
many	TRBJ2-2	.	TRBV5-6	TGTGCCAGCAGCTTGAGGCAGGGAAGGCCCGGGGAGCTGTTTTTT	CASSLRQGRPGELFF
many	TRBJ1-5	.	TRBV4-1	TGCGCCAGCAGCCTGTGGTTGCAGGTTAACAATCAGCCCCAGCATTTT	CASSLWLQVNNQPQHF
.	TRBJ2-5	.	TRBV7-9	TGTGCCAGCAGCTTACCCACAGGGAATCAAGAGACCCAGTACTTC	CASSLPTGNQETQYF
many	TRBJ1-5	.	TRBV4-2	TGTGCCAGCAGCCAAGACGGCAGCGGGAGGGGGCCCCAGCATTTT	CASSQDGSGRGPQHF
many	TRBJ1-1	.	TRBV29-1	TGCAGCGTTCCGGGGGCTGTGAACACTGAAGCTTTCTTT	CSVPGAVNTEAFF
.	TRBJ2-7	.	TRBV7-9	TGTGCCAGCAGCTTAAATCAGGGGCCCTACGAGCAGTACTTC	CASSLNQGPYEQYF
.	TRBJ2-1	.	TRBV29-1	TGCAGCTGGGCAGGCCCATACAATGAGCAGTTCTTC	CSWAGPYNEQFF
.	TRBJ2-4	TRBD1	TRBV29-1	TGCAGCGTTGTAAGGACAGGCGGCATTCAGTACTTC	CSVVRTGGIQYF
many	TRBJ2-3	TRBD1	TRBV13	TGTGCCAGCAGCTGGTGGGACAGCAAGGGCACAGATACGCAGTATTTT	CASSWWDSKGTDTQYF
many	TRBJ2-1	.	TRBV7-3	TGTGCCAGCAGCTTAACGGGATCGTTGGGCAGGGGCAACAATGAGCAGTTCTTC	CASSLTGSLGRGNNEQFF
few	TRBJ1-5	.	TRBV28	TGTGCCAGCAGTTACCGCGGCTCAGGGCAGCCCCAGCATTTT	CASSYRGSGQPQHF
few	TRBJ1-6	.	TRBV20-1	TGCAGTGCTAGAGGAGGAGGCGGCTCCTATAATTCACCCCTCCACTTT	CSARGGGGSYNSPLHF
.	TRBJ2-1	.	TRBV5-6	TGTGCCAGCAGCTTGATGGGAGGTGAGCAGTTCTTC	CASSLMGGEQFF
once	TRBJ1-1	.	TRBV5-6	TGTGCCAGCAGCTCAAAGCCGGGTCTAGAAGCTTTCTTT	CASSSKPGLEAFF
many	TRBJ1-1	TRBD1	TRBV29-1	TGCAGCGTCAGCAGGGGGGGAAAGAACACTGAAGCTTTCTTT	CSVSRGGKNTEAFF
many	TRBJ2-5	.	TRBV7-9	TGTGCCAGCACCTCTCGGTTCCAGGGGCATCAAGAGACCCAGTACTTC	CASTSRFQGHQETQYF
few	TRBJ1-4	.	TRBV25-1	TGTGCCAGTCAGGGTTGGGGCGGTGAAAAACTGTTTTTT	CASQGWGGEKLFF
many	TRBJ2-1	TRBD2	TRBV28	TGTGCCAGCATTAAGCGGGGGGCTGGAAATGAGCAGTTCTTC	CASIKRGAGNEQFF
many	TRBJ2-2	.	TRBV20-1	TGCAGTGCTAGCCCAGGAAACACCGGGGAGCTGTTTTTT	CSASPGNTGELFF
.	TRBJ2-1	TRBD2	TRBV6-2/TRBV6-3	TGTGCCAGCAGTTACTCGGCGGGGGGGCCGGAAGAGCAGTTCTTC	CASSYSAGGPEEQFF
.	TRBJ1-6	.	TRBV12-3/TRBV12-4	TGTGCCAGCAGTACCACAGGGAATAATTCACCCCTCCACTTT	CASSTTGNNSPLHF
.	TRBJ1-1	TRBD1	TRBV20-1	TGCAGTGCTGGCCGGGACAGGCCATCGAACACTGAAGCTTTCTTT	CSAGRDRPSNTEAFF